Shown below are 8 T cell receptor beta chains from a single sample sequenced in a study of STAT5B mutations in CD4+ large granular lymphocyte leukemia. Sequencing was performed with immunoSEQ multiplex PCR; in TCRdb, only in-frame clones are kept and a portion is missing. Among more than 30,000 clones listed, around nine tenths were seen once. Input material: CD4+ T cells from blood buffy coats. The receptor source for this set is a human donor in good health.

V is TRBV5-1 and J is TRBJ1-4; tentative D call: TRBD1 (5 bases). CDR1 and CDR2 from the germline V gene are SGHRS and YFSETQ. Trimming stripped 0 bases from V and 0 bases from J, with 15 bases between. The CDR3 is 18 amino acids. The CDR3 reads CASSLGRGVGATNEKLFF. CDR3 DNA sequence: TGCGCCAGCAGCTTGGGAAGGGGCGTGGGAGCAACTAATGAAAAACTGTTTTTT.

This chain links TRBV19 with TRBJ2-3, with 8 bases lining up with TRBD1. The CDR3 has 13 residues. The trim removed 4 bases at V and 6 bases at J, leaving 3 bases unmatched. The germline gives CDR1 LNHDA, CDR2 SQIVND (reference sequence). CDR3 sequence: CASSTTGVDTQYF. The CDR3 DNA sequence: TGTGCCAGTAGTACGACAGGGGTTGATACGCAGTATTTT.

V gene TRBV5-6 combines with J gene TRBJ1-4; 8 bases line up with TRBD1. The CDR3 contains 13 residues. Germline V gene lookup returns CDR1 SGHDT and CDR2 YYEEEE. Unmatched junction bases numbered 2, after V lost 2 bases and J lost 8 bases. Here the CDR3 reads CASSFDRGEKLFF. As DNA, the CDR3 is TGTGCCAGCAGCTTCGACAGGGGCGAAAAACTGTTTTTT.

The V call is TRBV30, the J call TRBJ2-2; D remains unclear. The germline V gene has CDR1 GTSNPN and CDR2 SVGIG (reference sequence). This CDR3 has 14 amino acids. Trimming took 2 bases from V and 3 from J, leaving 10 bases between them. The CDR3 DNA sequence: TGTGCCTGGAGTCGCCAGCCCGACACCGGGGAGCTGTTTTTT. Its translation is CAWSRQPDTGELFF. The whole variable domain, filled in from reference TRBV30 and TRBJ2-2, reads SQTIHQWPATLVQPVGSPLSLECTVEGTSNPNLYWYRQAAGRGLQLLFYSVGIGQISSEVPQNLSASRPQDRQFILSSKKLLLSDSGFYLCAWSRQPDTGELFFGEGSRLTVL.

The V gene is TRBV18, the J gene TRBJ1-1; 11 nucleotides line up with TRBD1. The CDR3 runs to 16 residues. Germline V lookup: CDR1 KGHSH, CDR2 LQKENI. After removal of 6 bases from V and 4 bases from J, the junction contained 10 bases not matched to a gene. CDR3 in DNA: TGTGCCAGCTCTCACAACGGACAGGGGGCTTCCACTGAAGCTTTCTTT. Amino acid sequence: CASSHNGQGASTEAFF.

This clone was counted between two and nine times. V and J are TRBV18 and TRBJ2-2, with 9 bases lining up with TRBD2. The CDR3 has 15 amino acids. The V gene's germline CDR1 is KGHSH and CDR2 LQKENI. V lost 6 bases and J lost 4; bases outside the gene matches: 6. CDR3 amino acids: CASSRLTSGTGELFF. CDR3 nucleotide sequence: TGTGCCAGCTCGCGTTTGACTAGCGGCACCGGGGAGCTGTTTTTT.

The chain carries TRBV28 and TRBJ1-2; maybe TRBD1 (5 bases). Germline CDR1 is MDHEN and CDR2 is SYDVKM. V was cut by 5 bases and J by 4 bases, with 20 bases left in between. The CDR3 covers 16 residues. The DNA of the CDR3 is TGTGCCAGCAGTACCCTGACCGGGACTTCTGGCTATGGCTACACCTTC. Amino acid sequence: CASSTLTGTSGYGYTF.

This chain connects TRBV19 to TRBJ1-5; D may be TRBD1 (5 bases). Trimming removed 1 base from V and 6 bases from J, with 10 bases in between. CDR1 and CDR2 (germline): LNHDA, SQIVND (reference sequence). This CDR3 has 14 residues. CDR3 protein: CASSIGRGGQPQHF. The CDR3 nucleotides read TGTGCCAGTAGTATAGGGAGGGGTGGTCAGCCCCAGCATTTT.